What follows is one TCR beta chain and its context. Its antigen remains unknown. This entry belongs to a study of shared clonotypes between healthy human individuals. Study-level information: Three plates each covered CD4 naive and memory; CD8 naive two, CD8 memory one. The study's findings and limits: Clonotype sharing across a few donors was observed for 5% to 6.5% of naive CD4 clonotypes. Clonotypes shared by all four donors outscored non-shared clonotypes in generation probability.

Each of the donors was a healthy adult who was HIV-negative and had not had a recent acute infection or vaccination. Repertoires were generated with immunoSEQ multiplex PCR, while TCRdb's copy carries only in-frame clones and drops some. The table shows 2 million to 2.5 million clones, with about 92% occurring only once. The V gene's germline CDR1 is SGHAT and CDR2 FQNNGV. V dropped 5 bases and J dropped 0; count of bases not matched to a gene: 6. The CDR3 is made up of 15 amino acids. The specimen was naive CD4+ T cells from PBMCs. As to subset: CD45RA+ positively selected. The J gene is TRBJ2-7, the V gene TRBV11-2; 8 positions match TRBD2. This TCR derives from a man aged 18 to 30 in good health. Some clones in this sample may be carry-over from other donors' samples. In nucleotides, the CDR3 is TGTGCCAGCAGCCGCACTAGCGGTAACTCCTACGAGCAGTACTTC. Encoded protein: CASSRTSGNSYEQYF.